This TCR beta chain was documented in a study of early T cells in non-severe SARS-CoV-2 infection. Study at large: Whole-blood bulk RNA, unsorted, was sequenced, and chains were unpaired.

Trimming removed 6 bases from V and 3 bases from J; junction bases left unmatched: 11. CDR3 length: 15 residues. In this sample, this clonotype turned up many times. Attachment of unique molecular identifiers to individual cDNA molecules was performed. Via MiXCR, TCRdb re-called the 5' RACE reads, giving one row per CDR3 protein. Among 35,000 to 45,000 distinct CDR3 sequences listed, about 6.8% were seen once. The sample in question was whole blood, obtained at baseline. This clonotype originated in an adult who was a healthcare worker with PCR-confirmed SARS-CoV-2 infection or an uninfected control (not recorded which). The rearrangement links TRBV12-3 or TRBV12-4 to TRBJ2-7, with TRBD1 matching over 7 bases. The CDR3 reads CASSPRTGFSYEQYF. Written as DNA, the CDR3 is TGTGCCAGCAGCCCAAGGACAGGATTCAGCTACGAGCAGTACTTC.